The clone carrying this T cell receptor (beta chain) came up many times. Its target is not known. One junction end does not reproduce the germline sequence, and a read error may be involved. The data belong to a study of neurological immune-mediated disorders. Findings of the study overall: The absence of any CDR3 amino acid sequence shared by expanded clones across subjects suggests that repertoires were private in all groups. In HTLV-1-associated myelopathy, TCR clonal expansion was greatest, whereas multiple sclerosis had the least, falling below healthy controls.

Per the germline V gene, CDR1 is SQVTM and CDR2 is ANQGSEA. CDR3 length: 15 residues. A 10-nucleotide random UMI tagged transcripts in template-switch 5'RACE cDNA synthesis. The yield of each sequencing run was over 170 million TCR-beta sequences from 15-18 subjects. TCRdb redid the calling of the 5' RACE reads with MiXCR, one entry per CDR3 protein. The table lists 35,000 to 40,000 distinct CDR3 sequences, roughly 11% of them singletons. Time point reported: technical triplicate 1. The chain carries TRBV29-1 and TRBJ1-4; D perhaps matches TRBD1 (5 bases). The sequence derives from a man aged 55 to 70 with HTLV-1-associated myelopathy (HAM/TSP). The sequenced material came from PBMCs. The CDR3 DNA follows: TGCAGCGTAGAAGGTGCGCCCCCGGGGGATGAAAAACTGTTTTTT. Translation gives CSVEGAPPGDEKLFF.